The 9 T cell receptor beta chains reported below all come from one sample, sequenced in a study of blood T cell repertoires in COVID-19. TCRdb keeps only in-frame clones here, not all; method: immunoSEQ multiplex PCR. This sample yields more than 200,000 clones, of which around 87% are seen a single time; about a tenth belongs to the top ten. Input material: peripheral blood. These receptors all stem from a woman in her forties or fifties with COVID-19, enrolled during active disease.

The chain combines TRBV30 with TRBJ1-5; D is undetermined. Germline V gene lookup returns CDR1 GTSNPN and CDR2 SVGIG (reference sequence). There are 13 residues in the CDR3. V gave up 1 base and J gave up 3 bases, with 7 bases separating them. This CDR3 reads CAWSGGYNQPQHF. CDR3 coding DNA: TGTGCCTGGAGTGGAGGGTACAATCAGCCCCAGCATTTT.

In its sample, this clone was seen once. V and J are TRBV5-1 and TRBJ2-5; no reliable D call. CDR1 and CDR2 (germline): SGHRS, YFSETQ. This CDR3 contains 15 residues. V was clipped by 1 base and J by 2 bases, with 12 bases between them. In DNA, the CDR3 is TGCGCCAGCAGCTTGAGTATACAGCCTCAAGAGACCCAGTACTTC. Its protein product is CASSLSIQPQETQYF.

The V and J genes are TRBV19 and TRBJ1-1; D is uncertain. The CDR3 contains 13 residues. The V gene lost 11 bases and the J gene lost 5 bases, with 18 bases spanning the gap. Germline CDR1 reads LNHDA; CDR2 reads SQIVND (reference sequence). The CDR3 loop is CASKVGERTEAFF. The CDR3 DNA sequence: TGTGCCTCTAAGGTCGGGGAAAGGACTGAAGCTTTCTTT.

The chain employs TRBV15 and TRBJ2-2, with 14 bases matching TRBD2. The CDR3 is made up of 18 amino acids. Germline loops: CDR1 LNHNV, CDR2 YYDKDF (reference sequence). V was pared by 0 bases and J by 7 bases, with 7 bases of the junction left unmatched. The CDR3 sequence is CATSRDLTSGGAGGELFF. CDR3 DNA: TGTGCCACCAGCAGAGATCTGACTAGCGGGGGGGCTGGCGGGGAGCTGTTTTTT.

A few counts support this clone. The gene calls are TRBV28 and TRBJ1-5; 8 nucleotides match TRBD1. The CDR3 runs 15 residues. Germline values: CDR1 MDHEN, CDR2 SYDVKM. Trimming at V came to 5 bases and at J to 6 bases, leaving 9 bases not matched to a gene. CDR3 sequence reads: CASSPNPTGVQPQHF. Written as DNA, the CDR3 is TGTGCCAGCAGTCCCAACCCGACAGGGGTTCAGCCCCAGCATTTT. The full variable domain, in which reference TRBV28 and TRBJ1-5 provide the parts outside the CDR3, is DVKVTQSSRYLVKRTGEKVFLECVQDMDHENMFWYRQDPGLGLRLIYFSYDVKMKEKGDIPEGYSVSREKKERFSLILESASTNQTSMYLCASSPNPTGVQPQHFGDGTRLSIL.

This clone was seen a single time. V gene TRBV3-1 (or the pseudogene TRBV3-2) combines with J gene TRBJ2-3; a possible D gene is TRBD1 (5 bases). V was shortened by 1 base and J by 2 bases, with 10 bases between the two germline ends. CDR3 length equals 15 residues. The germline CDR1 and CDR2 sequences are LGHDT and YNNKEL (reference sequence). In DNA, the CDR3 is TGTGCCAGCAGCCAAGGAGGACACCCCACAGATACGCAGTATTTT. It yields the protein CASSQGGHPTDTQYF.

Here the CDR3 reads CASSSTGLRTEAFF. In DNA, the CDR3 is TGTGCCAGTAGTTCTACAGGGCTGAGGACTGAAGCTTTCTTT. V usage is TRBV19 and J usage is TRBJ1-1; D might be TRBD1 (6 bases). V dropped 5 bases and J dropped 5 bases, with 15 bases sitting between them. This CDR3 is 14 amino acids long. The germline V gene has CDR1 LNHDA and CDR2 SQIVND (reference sequence).

The rearrangement uses TRBV9 and TRBJ2-1; weak D call: TRBD2 (6 bases). CDR3 size: 20 residues. The ends were cut back, 0 bases at V and 0 bases at J, with 22 bases in the middle. Looked up from germline, CDR1 is SGDLS and CDR2 is YYNGEE. The CDR3 DNA reads TGTGCCAGCAGCGTAGAGGAGGGTCTCACCTCCTATAGCTCCTACAATGAGCAGTTCTTC. Protein sequence: CASSVEEGLTSYSSYNEQFF.

The chain carries TRBV28 and TRBJ2-7; 11 bases fit TRBD2. J gave up 2 bases and V 6 bases, and 6 bases lay outside the gene matches. The CDR3 runs to 15 residues. The germline V gene encodes CDR1 MDHEN and CDR2 SYDVKM. The CDR3 region has the DNA TGTGCCAGCAGCCCCCAACTAGCGGGGGCCTACGAGCAGTACTTC. Translation: CASSPQLAGAYEQYF.